These 30 T cell receptor beta chains came from one sample sequenced in a study of T-cell memory formation after mild COVID-19. TCRdb used MiXCR to reprocess the 5' RACE reads, holding one entry per CDR3 protein. The table has some 410,000 distinct CDR3 sequences, under 25% seen once. Source material: PBMCs or a T cell subset sorted from them (not recorded which). These receptors all come from an adult woman who had mild COVID-19 (a few samples of this study predate the infection). Cell type and time point are not known.

The chain is built from TRBV7-3 and TRBJ2-5; D is undetermined. The germline V gene encodes CDR1 SGHTA and CDR2 FQGTGA. The CDR3 contains 14 residues. Trimming removed 1 base from V and 5 bases from J, with 11 bases in between. CDR3 nucleotide sequence: TGTGCCAGCAGCTTAAGTTCGCGGTCGGAGACCCAGTACTTC. Translation gives CASSLSSRSETQYF.

V usage is TRBV4-3 and J usage is TRBJ2-5; no definite D call. Trimming removed 1 base from V and 7 bases from J, with 10 bases in between. The CDR3 totals 13 residues. CDR1 and CDR2 (germline): LGHNA, YSLEER. CDR3 loop: CASSQVAAATQYF. For the CDR3, the DNA is TGCGCCAGCAGCCAAGTAGCTGCCGCGACCCAGTACTTC.

The table lists this clonotype with a few counts. The chain carries TRBV5-1 and TRBJ2-1, with 11 bases matching TRBD2. The V gene end was trimmed by 4 bases and the J gene end by 8 bases; junction bases not matched to a gene: 8. In germline, CDR1 is SGHRS, CDR2 YFSETQ. The CDR3 is made up of 15 amino acids. For the CDR3, the DNA is TGCGCCAGCAGCCTCACCGGGACTAGCGGCTATGAGCAGTTCTTC. Its protein product is CASSLTGTSGYEQFF.

This rearrangement joins TRBV25-1 to TRBJ1-3; D not certain. The V gene lost 6 bases and the J gene lost 1 base, with 10 bases spanning the gap. CDR1 and CDR2 (germline): MGHDK, SYGVNS. This CDR3 comprises 14 residues. The CDR3 nucleotides read TGTGCCAGCAGACAGTCTGGATCTGGAAACACCATATATTTT. This encodes CASRQSGSGNTIYF.

The rearrangement links TRBV5-1 to TRBJ1-6; D possibly corresponds to TRBD1 (5 bases). CDR1 is SGHRS and CDR2 is YFSETQ in the germline V gene. There are 13 residues in the CDR3. V gave up 8 bases and J gave up 10 bases, with 16 bases separating them. Here the CDR3 DNA reads TGCGCCAGTTCACAGGAGGAAGGGTCACCCCTCCACTTT. Protein product: CASSQEEGSPLHF. The whole variable domain, remainder taken from reference TRBV5-1 and TRBJ1-6, is KAGVTQTPRYLIKTRGQQVTLSCSPISGHRSVSWYQQTPGQGLQFLFEYFSETQRNKGNFPGRFSGRQFSNSRSEMNVSTLELGDSALYLCASSQEEGSPLHFGNGTRLTVT.

This clonotype was counted between two and nine times. The chain uses TRBV12-3 or TRBV12-4 and TRBJ2-1; TRBD2 might be the D (6 bases). The length of the CDR3 is 14 residues. V was pared by 4 bases and J by 6 bases, with 13 bases between. This chain's CDR3 is CASSSRGGPNEQFF. For the CDR3, the DNA is TGTGCCAGCAGTTCCCGGGGAGGCCCCAATGAGCAGTTCTTC.

The CDR3 sequence: CASSFGARNTEAFF. CDR3 DNA sequence: TGTGCCAGCAGCTTCGGGGCACGGAACACTGAAGCTTTCTTT. The V gene is TRBV7-9, the J gene TRBJ1-1; weak D call: TRBD1 (5 bases). The CDR3 runs to 14 residues. Trimming removed 3 bases at V and 1 base at J, with 9 bases between. Per germline, CDR1 SEHNR and CDR2 FQNEAQ (reference sequence).

In its sample, this clonotype was seen a few times. CDR3 region: CASGGYSYEQYF. The CDR3 DNA sequence: TGTGCCAGCGGGGGATACTCCTACGAGCAGTACTTC. V and J are TRBV7-2 and TRBJ2-7, with D perhaps TRBD1 or TRBD2 (5 bases each). The germline CDR1 and CDR2 sequences are SGHTA and FQGNSA. The germline V and J ends were trimmed by 8 bases and 0 bases, with 8 bases remaining between them. The CDR3 extends over 12 amino acids.

This clonotype has just a few counts. The rearrangement joins TRBV7-9 to TRBJ2-5, with D unresolved. Germline-derived CDR1 and CDR2 are SEHNR and FQNEAQ (reference sequence). There are 16 residues in the CDR3. V was clipped by 0 bases and J by 1 base, with 12 bases between them. The CDR3 DNA reads as TGTGCCAGCAGCTTAGCGCTCCGGCAAATCCAAGAGACCCAGTACTTC. It yields the protein CASSLALRQIQETQYF.

This clonotype was detected only a few times. V usage is TRBV5-1 and J usage is TRBJ1-2; D ambiguous. Trimming shortened V by 4 bases and J by 0 bases, and 13 bases separated the two germline ends. This CDR3 has 15 amino acids. Germline CDR1 SGHRS, CDR2 YFSETQ. In DNA, the CDR3 is TGCGCCAGCAGCCCAGGACCTTCAGCTAACTATGGCTACACCTTC. Residues: CASSPGPSANYGYTF.

The genes are TRBV12-3 or TRBV12-4 and TRBJ1-5; D perhaps matches TRBD1 (5 bases). This CDR3 has 16 residues. The V end was cut by 3 bases, the J end by 6 bases, with 18 bases between. In DNA form, the CDR3 reads TGTGCCAGCAGTTTTTGGGATGGGGCTTCGGGTCAGCCCCAGCATTTT. Encoded protein: CASSFWDGASGQPQHF.

The chain employs TRBV29-1 and TRBJ1-1; TRBD1 matches at 8 bases. The CDR3 contains 12 residues. The germline gives CDR1 SQVTM, CDR2 ANQGSEA. Trimming took 7 bases from V and 3 from J; bases not matched to a gene: 4. This CDR3 is CSAGGIDTEAFF. CDR3 in DNA: TGCAGCGCAGGGGGCATAGACACTGAAGCTTTCTTT.

The rearrangement links TRBV6-2 or TRBV6-3 to TRBJ2-5; TRBD2 matches 11 bases. Looked up from germline, CDR1 is MNHEY and CDR2 is SVGEGT. V trimming: 2 bases; J trimming: 7 bases; junction bases outside the gene matches: 9. The CDR3 has 16 residues. The CDR3 sequence: CASSYGFPSGGPTQYF. The CDR3 DNA reads TGTGCCAGCAGTTACGGATTCCCTAGCGGGGGGCCGACCCAGTACTTC.

This clonotype was seen more than once but under ten times. The chain recombines TRBV7-9 with TRBJ1-2; unclear D gene. The germline gives CDR1 SEHNR, CDR2 FQNEAQ (reference sequence). The V end lost 3 bases, the J end lost 7 bases, and 12 bases lay between the germline ends. The CDR3 sequence is 13 residues long. The CDR3, as DNA: TGTGCCAGCAGCTTGGGGTCCCGGAGTGGCTACACCTTC. Amino acids: CASSLGSRSGYTF.

This clonotype was seen once. This chain connects TRBV7-9 to TRBJ2-5, with 11 bases matching TRBD2. This CDR3 spans 18 amino acids. V was clipped by 5 bases and J by 2 bases; unmatched bases: 13. CDR1 is SEHNR and CDR2 is FQNEAQ in the germline V gene (reference sequence). DNA of the CDR3: TGTGCCAGCAGCCCACGGCTAGCGGGGGGCCTTCGGCAAGAGACCCAGTACTTC. The encoded protein is CASSPRLAGGLRQETQYF.

A few counts support this clonotype. The genes are TRBV29-1 and TRBJ2-1; 7 nucleotides match TRBD1. CDR1 and CDR2 from the germline V gene are SQVTM and ANQGSEA. This CDR3 has 13 amino acids. Trimming at V came to 4 bases and at J to 5 bases, leaving 5 bases not matched to a gene. CDR3 sequence reads: CSVAQGLDNEQFF. The CDR3 bases are TGCAGCGTTGCACAGGGGCTGGACAATGAGCAGTTCTTC.

In this sample, this clonotype turned up a few times. The CDR3: CSASRTAGPGSYGYTF. Written as DNA, the CDR3 is TGCAGTGCTAGTAGGACGGCCGGGCCGGGGTCCTATGGCTACACCTTC. This sequence joins TRBV20-1 and TRBJ1-2, with unresolved D. CDR1 is DFQATT and CDR2 is SNEGSKA in the germline V gene (reference sequence). V was shortened by 3 bases and J by 4 bases, with 21 bases between the two germline ends. This CDR3 contains 16 residues.

This clonotype was detected a few times. The V gene is TRBV24-1, the J gene TRBJ2-1, with D unresolved. V lost 5 bases and J lost 3, with 13 bases in between. Germline V gives CDR1 KGHDR, CDR2 SFDVKD. The CDR3 contains 15 residues. Here the CDR3 reads CATSAKGSGYNEQFF. CDR3 DNA sequence: TGTGCCACCAGTGCCAAGGGATCGGGCTACAATGAGCAGTTCTTC.

In its sample, this clonotype was seen many times. The chain carries TRBV5-1 and TRBJ2-3; 9 positions match TRBD2. Per the germline V gene, CDR1 is SGHRS and CDR2 is YFSETQ. Losses at the gene ends were 2 bases for V and 4 bases for J; bases not matched to a gene: 11. The CDR3 has 17 amino acids. CDR3 loop: CASSFAAGGGAADTQYF. CDR3 nucleotides: TGCGCCAGCAGCTTTGCAGCTGGCGGGGGGGCGGCAGATACGCAGTATTTT.

This clonotype was seen only a few times. The V and J genes are TRBV15 and TRBJ1-5, with D possibly being TRBD1 (5 bases). Trimming stripped 1 base from V and 7 bases from J, with 11 bases between. The CDR3 is made up of 14 amino acids. In germline, CDR1 is LNHNV, CDR2 YYDKDF (reference sequence). CDR3 in DNA: TGTGCCACCAGCAGAGCCGTGGGGCGGCAGCCCCAGCATTTT. Protein: CATSRAVGRQPQHF.

V and J are TRBV7-9 and TRBJ1-2; 8 bases agree with TRBD1. V lost 7 bases and J lost 8; bases outside the gene matches: 12. CDR1 SEHNR and CDR2 FQNEAQ come from the germline V gene (reference sequence). CDR3 length equals 14 residues. CDR3 loop: CASNPGQVQSGYTF. The CDR3 DNA reads TGTGCCAGCAACCCGGGACAGGTACAGAGCGGCTACACCTTC.

The chain uses TRBV4-1 and TRBJ2-7; D is undetermined. Germline V gives CDR1 MGHRA, CDR2 YSYEKL. This CDR3 has 14 residues. V was shortened by 1 base and J by 3 bases, with 10 bases between the two germline ends. CDR3 in amino acids: CASSQVVQSYEQYF. Written as DNA, the CDR3 is TGCGCCAGCAGCCAAGTAGTCCAGAGCTACGAGCAGTACTTC.

This clonotype has more than one count but fewer than ten. CDR3 sequence reads: CASSSPDRVEYEQYF. The CDR3 DNA reads as TGCGCCAGCAGCTCCCCGGACAGGGTGGAGTACGAGCAGTACTTC. The V and J genes are TRBV5-1 and TRBJ2-7, with 8 bases lining up with TRBD1. This CDR3 is 15 amino acids long. Germline CDR1 reads SGHRS; CDR2 reads YFSETQ. With 3 bases clipped from V and 4 bases from J, the junction kept 9 bases outside the gene matches.

A few counts support this clonotype. This chain links TRBV18 with TRBJ2-1, with D possibly matching TRBD2 (5 bases). V dropped 5 bases and J dropped 3 bases, with 11 bases sitting between them. Germline lookup yields CDR1 KGHSH and CDR2 LQKENI. There are 14 residues in the CDR3. This CDR3 reads CASSFSGDYNEQFF. DNA of the CDR3: TGTGCCAGCTCATTCTCCGGGGACTACAATGAGCAGTTCTTC. Supplemented by reference TRBV18 and TRBJ2-1, the full variable domain reads NAGVMQNPRHLVRRRGQEARLRCSPMKGHSHVYWYRQLPEEGLKFMVYLQKENIIDESGMPKERFSAEFPKEGPSILRIQQVVRGDSAAYFCASSFSGDYNEQFFGPGTRLTVL.

This clonotype showed up just a few times. This sequence joins TRBV7-9 and TRBJ2-7, with TRBD2 as a possible D gene (5 bases). The CDR3 is 15 residues long. V was pared by 7 bases and J by 0 bases, with 16 bases between. Looked up from germline, CDR1 is SEHNR and CDR2 is FQNEAQ (reference sequence). CDR3 nucleotides: TGTGCCAGCATCCCCTCGACGGGGAGCTCCTACGAGCAGTACTTC. This translates into CASIPSTGSSYEQYF.

CDR3 bases: TGTGCCAGCAGCACTAGACAGACCAACACAGATACGCAGTATTTT. This gives the protein CASSTRQTNTDTQYF. The rearrangement uses TRBV7-8 and TRBJ2-3; possibly TRBD1 or TRBD2 for D (5 bases each). The length of the CDR3 is 15 residues. Trimming pared 5 bases from V and 2 bases from J, leaving 14 bases between. Germline CDR1 is SGHVS and CDR2 is FQNEAQ.

This chain connects TRBV25-1 to TRBJ1-1, with D perhaps matching TRBD1 (5 bases). Germline CDR1 MGHDK, CDR2 SYGVNS. This CDR3 contains 13 residues. The V end was cut by 6 bases, the J end by 3 bases, with 11 bases between. The CDR3 region has the DNA TGTGCCAGCAGAGACTCAGGGTACACTGAAGCTTTCTTT. Translating gives CASRDSGYTEAFF.

In its sample, this clonotype was seen a few times. The genes are TRBV24-1 and TRBJ1-2, with a weak D call TRBD1 (6 bases). V lost 4 bases and J 8 bases, leaving 16 bases between the germline ends. The CDR3 is made up of 14 amino acids. Germline lookup yields CDR1 KGHDR and CDR2 SFDVKD. The CDR3 region is CATSDPRTVGGYTF. CDR3 nucleotide sequence: TGTGCCACCAGTGACCCACGGACAGTTGGCGGCTACACCTTC.

The CDR3 region is CASSLGPSGTREQYF. CDR3 nucleotide sequence: TGTGCCAGCAGTTTGGGCCCTAGCGGGACTCGGGAGCAGTACTTC. The chain recombines TRBV12-3 or TRBV12-4 with TRBJ2-7; 9 nucleotides align to TRBD2. V shed 3 bases, J shed 7 bases, and the junction held 10 bases outside the gene matches. CDR3 length equals 15 residues.

V is TRBV30 and J is TRBJ2-5, with a weak D call TRBD1 (5 bases). The V gene lost 3 bases and the J gene lost 2 bases, with 10 bases spanning the gap. The CDR3 is 13 amino acids. Per the germline V gene, CDR1 is GTSNPN and CDR2 is SVGIG (reference sequence). In nucleotides, the CDR3 is TGTGCCTGGAGCTCAGGGCTACAAGAGACCCAGTACTTC. Its translation: CAWSSGLQETQYF.